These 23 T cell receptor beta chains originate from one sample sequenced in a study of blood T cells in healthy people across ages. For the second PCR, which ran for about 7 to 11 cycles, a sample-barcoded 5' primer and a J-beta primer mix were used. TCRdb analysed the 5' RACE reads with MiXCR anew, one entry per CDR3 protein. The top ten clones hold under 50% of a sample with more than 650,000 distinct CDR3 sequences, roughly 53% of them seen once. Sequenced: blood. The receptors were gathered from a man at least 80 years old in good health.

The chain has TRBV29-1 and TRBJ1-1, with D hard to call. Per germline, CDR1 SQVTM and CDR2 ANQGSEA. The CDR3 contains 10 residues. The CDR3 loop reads CTVGGTEAFF. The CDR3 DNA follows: TGCACCGTAGGAGGAACTGAAGCTTTCTTT.

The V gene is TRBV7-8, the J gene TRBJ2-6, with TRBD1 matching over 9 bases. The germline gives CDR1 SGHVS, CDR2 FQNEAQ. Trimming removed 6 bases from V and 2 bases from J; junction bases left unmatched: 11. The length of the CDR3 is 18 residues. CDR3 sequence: CASRGGQGFKAGANVLTF. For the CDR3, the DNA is TGTGCCAGCAGAGGAGGACAGGGGTTCAAAGCTGGGGCCAACGTCCTGACTTTC.

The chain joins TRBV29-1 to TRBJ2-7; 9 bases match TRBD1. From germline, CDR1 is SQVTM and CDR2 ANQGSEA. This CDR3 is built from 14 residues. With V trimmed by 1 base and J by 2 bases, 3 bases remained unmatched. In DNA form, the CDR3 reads TGCAGCGTTGAAGCGGGGACAGGGCCCTACGAGCAGTACTTC. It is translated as CSVEAGTGPYEQYF.

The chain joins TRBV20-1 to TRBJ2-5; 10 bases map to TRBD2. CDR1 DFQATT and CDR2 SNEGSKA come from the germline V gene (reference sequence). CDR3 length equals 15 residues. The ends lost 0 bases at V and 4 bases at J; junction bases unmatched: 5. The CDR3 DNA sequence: TGCAGTGCTAGAGATCAGGCTAGCGGGAGAGAGACCCAGTACTTC. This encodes CSARDQASGRETQYF.

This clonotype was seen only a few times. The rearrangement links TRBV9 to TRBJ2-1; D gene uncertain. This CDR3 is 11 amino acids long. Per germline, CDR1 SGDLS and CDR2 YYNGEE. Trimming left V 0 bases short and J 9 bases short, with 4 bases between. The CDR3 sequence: CASSVEVEQFF. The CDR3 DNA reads TGTGCCAGCAGCGTAGAGGTTGAGCAGTTCTTC.

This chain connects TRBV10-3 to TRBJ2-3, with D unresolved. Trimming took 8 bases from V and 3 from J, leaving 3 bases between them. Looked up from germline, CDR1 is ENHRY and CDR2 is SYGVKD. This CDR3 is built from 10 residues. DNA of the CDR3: TGTGCCATCGGAACAGATACGCAGTATTTT. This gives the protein CAIGTDTQYF.

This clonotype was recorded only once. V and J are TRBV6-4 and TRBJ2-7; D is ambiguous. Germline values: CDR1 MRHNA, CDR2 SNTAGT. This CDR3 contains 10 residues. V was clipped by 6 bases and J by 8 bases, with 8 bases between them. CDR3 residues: CASSLKKQYF. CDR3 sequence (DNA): TGTGCCAGCAGCCTTAAAAAGCAGTACTTC.

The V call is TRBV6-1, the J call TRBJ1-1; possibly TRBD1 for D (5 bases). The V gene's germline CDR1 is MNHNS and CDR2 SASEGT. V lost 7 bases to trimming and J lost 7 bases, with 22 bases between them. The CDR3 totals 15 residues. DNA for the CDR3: TGTGCCAGCAAACCCGGACATGGGGGTAGCATTGAAGCTTTCTTT. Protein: CASKPGHGGSIEAFF.

Here the CDR3 DNA reads TGTGCCAGCGGGCTAGTACTCGACAGCTACGAGCAGTACTTC. Translated: CASGLVLDSYEQYF. The chain has TRBV28 and TRBJ2-7, with a tentative D call TRBD1 (5 bases). This CDR3 region has 14 residues. CDR1 and CDR2 from the germline V gene are MDHEN and SYDVKM. V lost 8 bases and J 3 bases, leaving 17 bases between the germline ends. Based on the CDR3 plus reference TRBV28 and TRBJ2-7, the full variable domain is DVKVTQSSRYLVKRTGEKVFLECVQDMDHENMFWYRQDPGLGLRLIYFSYDVKMKEKGDIPEGYSVSREKKERFSLILESASTNQTSMYLCASGLVLDSYEQYFGPGTRLTVT.

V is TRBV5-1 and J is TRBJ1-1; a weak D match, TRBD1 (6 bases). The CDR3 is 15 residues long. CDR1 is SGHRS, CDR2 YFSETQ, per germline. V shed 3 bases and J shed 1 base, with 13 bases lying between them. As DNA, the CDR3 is TGCGCCAGCAGCTCCCGGGGAGGGGGGAACACTGAAGCTTTCTTT. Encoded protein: CASSSRGGGNTEAFF.

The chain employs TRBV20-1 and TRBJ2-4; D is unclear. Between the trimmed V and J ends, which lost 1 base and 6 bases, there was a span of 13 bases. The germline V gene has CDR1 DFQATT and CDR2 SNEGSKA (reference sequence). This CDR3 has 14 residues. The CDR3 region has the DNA TGCAGTGCTAGAGCGTTGTGGCCAATAAACATTCAGTACTTC. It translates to CSARALWPINIQYF.

The CDR3 sequence: CASSLGPQTQYF. In DNA, the CDR3 is TGTGCCAGCAGCTTAGGCCCACAGACGCAGTATTTT. V is TRBV11-3 and J is TRBJ2-3; no definite D call. The CDR3 is made up of 12 amino acids. With 1 base removed from V and 9 bases from J, the gap between germline ends came to 8 bases. Germline V gene sequence: CDR1 SGHNT, CDR2 YENEEA.

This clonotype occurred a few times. CDR3 nucleotides: TGTGCCAGCAGTTTAAGTACTAGCAAATACAATGAGCAGTTCTTC. Its translation: CASSLSTSKYNEQFF. The chain uses TRBV27 and TRBJ2-1; the D gene is possibly TRBD2 (6 bases). The CDR3 runs to 15 residues. In germline, CDR1 is MNHEY, CDR2 SMNVEV (reference sequence). Deletions cut 2 bases from V and 4 bases from J, with 12 bases between.

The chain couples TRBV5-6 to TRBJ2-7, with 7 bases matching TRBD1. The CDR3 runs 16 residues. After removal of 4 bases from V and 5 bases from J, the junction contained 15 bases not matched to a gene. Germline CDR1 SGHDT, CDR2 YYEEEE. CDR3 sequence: CASSPTPTGFVHEQYF. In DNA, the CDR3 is TGTGCCAGCAGCCCGACTCCGACAGGGTTCGTCCACGAGCAGTACTTC.

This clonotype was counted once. The CDR3 DNA sequence: TGTGCCAGCAGCTTAGATTGGGTGACCAATGAAAAACTGTTTTTT. Amino acids: CASSLDWVTNEKLFF. The chain has TRBV11-2 and TRBJ1-4; D is uncertain. Germline assignment: CDR1 SGHAT and CDR2 FQNNGV. This CDR3 region has 15 residues. Trimming took off 0 bases at V and 5 bases at J, with 10 bases between the two ends.

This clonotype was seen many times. The CDR3 region is CASSKCVHRAYEQYF. The CDR3, as DNA: TGTGCCAGCAGCAAATGCGTTCACAGAGCCTACGAGCAGTACTTC. V is TRBV21-1 and J is TRBJ2-7. TRBV21-1 is an annotated pseudogene. The CDR3 totals 15 residues.

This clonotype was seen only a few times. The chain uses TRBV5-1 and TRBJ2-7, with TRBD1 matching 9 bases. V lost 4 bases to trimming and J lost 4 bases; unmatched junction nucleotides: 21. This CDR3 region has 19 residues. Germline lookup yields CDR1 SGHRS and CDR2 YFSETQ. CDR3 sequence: CASSHRWTGAAGGPYEQYF. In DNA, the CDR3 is TGCGCCAGCAGCCACCGCTGGACAGGGGCAGCAGGAGGGCCTTACGAGCAGTACTTC. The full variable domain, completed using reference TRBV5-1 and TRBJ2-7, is KAGVTQTPRYLIKTRGQQVTLSCSPISGHRSVSWYQQTPGQGLQFLFEYFSETQRNKGNFPGRFSGRQFSNSRSEMNVSTLELGDSALYLCASSHRWTGAAGGPYEQYFGPGTRLTVT.

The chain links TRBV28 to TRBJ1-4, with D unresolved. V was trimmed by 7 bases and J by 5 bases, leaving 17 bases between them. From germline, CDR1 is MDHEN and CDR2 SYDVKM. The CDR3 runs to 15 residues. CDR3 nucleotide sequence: TGTGCCAGCACCCCCGAGGGTCGCCCGAATGAAAAACTGTTTTTT. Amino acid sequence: CASTPEGRPNEKLFF.

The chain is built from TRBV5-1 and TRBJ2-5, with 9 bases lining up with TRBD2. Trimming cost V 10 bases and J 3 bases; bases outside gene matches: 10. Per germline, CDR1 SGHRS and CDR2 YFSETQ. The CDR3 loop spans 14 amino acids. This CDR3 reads CASRAGGPEETQYF. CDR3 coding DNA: TGCGCCTCGCGGGCGGGAGGGCCAGAAGAGACCCAGTACTTC.

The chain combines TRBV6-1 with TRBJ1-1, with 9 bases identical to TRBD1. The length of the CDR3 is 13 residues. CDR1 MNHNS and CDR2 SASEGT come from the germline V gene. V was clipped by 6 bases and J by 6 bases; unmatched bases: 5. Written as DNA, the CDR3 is TGTGCCAGCAGACAGGGGGCAAGGGCTGAAGCTTTCTTT. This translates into CASRQGARAEAFF.

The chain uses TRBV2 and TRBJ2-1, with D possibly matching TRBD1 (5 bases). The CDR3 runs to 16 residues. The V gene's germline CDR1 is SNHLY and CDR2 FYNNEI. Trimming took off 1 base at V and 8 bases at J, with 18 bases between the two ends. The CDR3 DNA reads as TGTGCCAGCAGTGAAGGGCGGTTGACCTGGGGCGATGAGCAGTTCTTC. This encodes CASSEGRLTWGDEQFF.

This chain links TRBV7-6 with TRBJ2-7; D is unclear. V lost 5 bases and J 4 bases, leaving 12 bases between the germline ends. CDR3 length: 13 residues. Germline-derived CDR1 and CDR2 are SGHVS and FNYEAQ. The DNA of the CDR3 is TGTGCCAGCAGCACAAGAAGGGATTACGAGCAGTACTTC. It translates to CASSTRRDYEQYF.

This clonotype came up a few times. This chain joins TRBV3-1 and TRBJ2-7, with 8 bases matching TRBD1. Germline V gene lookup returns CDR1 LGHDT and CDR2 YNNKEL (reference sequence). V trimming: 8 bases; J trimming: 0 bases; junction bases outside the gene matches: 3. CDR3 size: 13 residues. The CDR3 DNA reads TGTGCCAGCGGGACAGGACCCTCCTACGAGCAGTACTTC. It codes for CASGTGPSYEQYF.